The rows below give T cell receptor beta chains drawn from one sample of a study of radiation and T cells in renal cell carcinoma. Assay: immunoSEQ multiplex PCR; the TCRdb copy retains only in-frame clones and omits some. The sample consists of 60,000 to 75,000 clones, 70% to 80% of them appearing once. The sample in question was blood, obtained from a patient whose treatment included radiotherapy and nephrectomy. These receptors all stem from a man aged 60-69 years with renal cell carcinoma. Each CDR3 is given with its conserved first and last residue. The D gene is left open where the match is weak.

D: TRBD2
J: TRBJ2-1
V: TRBV2
CDR3: CASSEEVGSGVTYEQFF

D: NA
J: TRBJ2-1
V: TRBV27
CDR3: CASGETNRDSIDEQFF

D: TRBD2
J: TRBJ2-3
V: TRBV2
CDR3: CASTSGYTDTQYF

D: NA
J: TRBJ1-3
V: TRBV19
CDR3: CASSINYGNTIYF

D: NA
J: TRBJ2-5
V: TRBV6-6
CDR3: CASSYSSTVRTQYF

D: NA
J: TRBJ1-5
V: TRBV4-1
CDR3: CASSQSPPDRDQPQHF

D: NA
J: TRBJ1-1
V: TRBV7-2
CDR3: CASSPRGDLNTEAFF

D: TRBD1
J: TRBJ1-2
V: TRBV2
CDR3: CASSTGGYGYTF

D: NA
J: TRBJ2-5
V: TRBV28
CDR3: CASSLSGLRTQYF

D: NA
J: TRBJ2-2
V: TRBV7-9
CDR3: CASSWAIQTGELFF

D: TRBD1
J: TRBJ1-5
V: TRBV5-6
CDR3: CASSPARTGSNQPQHF

D: NA
J: TRBJ2-5
V: TRBV5-6
CDR3: CASSHDRTEWTQYF

D: TRBD2
J: TRBJ2-5
V: TRBV14
CDR3: CASSPGTSGVRAQYF

D: NA
J: TRBJ1-5
V: TRBV19
CDR3: CASSMRSQPQHF

D: NA
J: TRBJ2-2
V: TRBV19
CDR3: CASRWRAGARDTGELFF

D: NA
J: TRBJ1-5
V: TRBV7-2
CDR3: CASSLGFGRDQPQHF

D: TRBD1
J: TRBJ1-1
V: TRBV7-8
CDR3: CASGPADRADTEAFF

D: NA
J: TRBJ2-3
V: TRBV19
CDR3: CASRAGGNPTDTQYF

D: NA
J: TRBJ1-3
V: TRBV7-8
CDR3: CASSLARGSSGNTIYF

D: NA
J: TRBJ2-3
V: TRBV11-3
CDR3: CASSLGSGTDTQYF

D: TRBD2
J: TRBJ2-7
V: TRBV10-3
CDR3: CAISLHSGGPSYEQYF

D: TRBD2
J: TRBJ2-3
V: TRBV7-9
CDR3: CASSLRAGGVPDTQYF